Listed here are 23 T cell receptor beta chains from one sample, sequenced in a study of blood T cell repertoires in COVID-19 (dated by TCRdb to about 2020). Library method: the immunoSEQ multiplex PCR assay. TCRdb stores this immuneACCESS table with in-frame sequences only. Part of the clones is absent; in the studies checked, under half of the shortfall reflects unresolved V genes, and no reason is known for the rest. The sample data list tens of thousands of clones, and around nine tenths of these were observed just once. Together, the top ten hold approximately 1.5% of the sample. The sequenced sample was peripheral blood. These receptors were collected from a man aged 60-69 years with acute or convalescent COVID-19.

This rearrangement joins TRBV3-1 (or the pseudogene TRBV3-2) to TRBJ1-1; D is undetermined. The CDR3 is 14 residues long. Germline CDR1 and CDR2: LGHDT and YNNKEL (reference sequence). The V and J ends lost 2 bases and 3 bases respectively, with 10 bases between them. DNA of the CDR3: TGTGCCAGCAGCCAATCCGTGAGGGACACTGAAGCTTTCTTT. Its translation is CASSQSVRDTEAFF.

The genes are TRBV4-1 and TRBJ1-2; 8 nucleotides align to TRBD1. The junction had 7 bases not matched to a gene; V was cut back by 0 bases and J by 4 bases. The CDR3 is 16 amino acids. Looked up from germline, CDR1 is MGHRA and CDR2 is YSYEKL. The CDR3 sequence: CASSQDSTGALYGYTF. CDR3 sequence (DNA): TGCGCCAGCAGCCAAGATTCGACAGGGGCGCTCTATGGCTACACCTTC.

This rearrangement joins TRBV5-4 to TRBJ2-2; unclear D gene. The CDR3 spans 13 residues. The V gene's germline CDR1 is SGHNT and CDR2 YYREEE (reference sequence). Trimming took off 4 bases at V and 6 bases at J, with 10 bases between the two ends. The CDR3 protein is CASSPFWPGELFF. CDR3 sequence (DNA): TGTGCCAGCAGCCCTTTTTGGCCCGGGGAGCTGTTTTTT.

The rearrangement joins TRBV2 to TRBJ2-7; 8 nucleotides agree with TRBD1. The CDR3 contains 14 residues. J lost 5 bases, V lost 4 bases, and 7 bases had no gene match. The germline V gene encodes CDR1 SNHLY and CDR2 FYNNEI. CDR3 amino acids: CASSANRGSHEQYF. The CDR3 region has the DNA TGTGCCAGCAGTGCGAACAGGGGGTCCCACGAGCAGTACTTC.

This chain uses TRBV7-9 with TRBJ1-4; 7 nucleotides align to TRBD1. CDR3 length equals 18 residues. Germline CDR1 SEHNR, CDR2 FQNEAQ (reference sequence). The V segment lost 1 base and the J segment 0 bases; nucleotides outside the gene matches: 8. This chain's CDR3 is CASSLGQGVIPTNEKLFF. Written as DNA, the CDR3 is TGTGCCAGCAGCTTAGGACAGGGAGTGATTCCAACTAATGAAAAACTGTTTTTT.

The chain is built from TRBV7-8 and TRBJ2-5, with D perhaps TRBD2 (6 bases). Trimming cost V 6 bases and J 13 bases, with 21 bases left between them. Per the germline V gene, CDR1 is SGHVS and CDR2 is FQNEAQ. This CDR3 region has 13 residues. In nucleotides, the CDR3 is TGTGCCAGCAGTATGGTTGGGACTTTGAAAGGGTACTTC. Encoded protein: CASSMVGTLKGYF.

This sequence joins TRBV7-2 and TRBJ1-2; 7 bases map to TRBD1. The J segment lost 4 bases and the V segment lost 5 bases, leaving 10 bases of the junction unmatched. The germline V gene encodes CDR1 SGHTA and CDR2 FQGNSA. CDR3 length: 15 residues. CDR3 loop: CASSEYPGQIYGYTF. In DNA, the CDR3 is TGTGCCAGCAGCGAGTACCCGGGACAGATCTATGGCTACACCTTC.

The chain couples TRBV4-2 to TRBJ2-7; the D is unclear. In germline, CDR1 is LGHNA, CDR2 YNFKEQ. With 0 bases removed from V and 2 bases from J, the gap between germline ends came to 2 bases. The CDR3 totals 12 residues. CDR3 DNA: TGTGCCAGCAGCCAAGACGCCTACGAGCAGTACTTC. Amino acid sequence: CASSQDAYEQYF.

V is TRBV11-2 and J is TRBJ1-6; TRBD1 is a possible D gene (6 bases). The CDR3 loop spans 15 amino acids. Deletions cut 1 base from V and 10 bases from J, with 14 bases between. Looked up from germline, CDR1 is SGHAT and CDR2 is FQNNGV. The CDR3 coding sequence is TGTGCCAGCAGCTTAGCATTTGGGGGCAAGTCACCCCTCCACTTT. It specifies CASSLAFGGKSPLHF.

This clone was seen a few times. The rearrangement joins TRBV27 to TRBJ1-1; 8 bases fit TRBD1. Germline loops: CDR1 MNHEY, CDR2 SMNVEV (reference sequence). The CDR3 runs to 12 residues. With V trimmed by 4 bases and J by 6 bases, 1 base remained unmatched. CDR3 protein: CASSSGGAEAFF. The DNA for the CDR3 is TGTGCCAGCAGTTCAGGGGGCGCTGAAGCTTTCTTT.

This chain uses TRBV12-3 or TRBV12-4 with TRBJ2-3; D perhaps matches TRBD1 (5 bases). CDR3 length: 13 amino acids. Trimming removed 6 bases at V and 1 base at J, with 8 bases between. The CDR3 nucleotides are TGTGCCAGCAGCTTGACAGGCACAGATACGCAGTATTTT. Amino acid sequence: CASSLTGTDTQYF.

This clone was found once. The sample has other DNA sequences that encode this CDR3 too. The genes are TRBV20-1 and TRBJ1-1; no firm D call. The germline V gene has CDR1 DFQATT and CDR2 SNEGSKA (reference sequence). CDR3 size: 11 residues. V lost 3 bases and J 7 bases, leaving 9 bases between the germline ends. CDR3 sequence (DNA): TGCAGTGCTAGTAGGCAGCGTGAAGCTTTCTTT. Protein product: CSASRQREAFF.

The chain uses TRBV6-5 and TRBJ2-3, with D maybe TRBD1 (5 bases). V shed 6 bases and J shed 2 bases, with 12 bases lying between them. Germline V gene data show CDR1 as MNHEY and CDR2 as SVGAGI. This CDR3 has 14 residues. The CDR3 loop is CASRILGATDTQYF. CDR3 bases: TGTGCCAGCAGGATCTTAGGGGCCACAGATACGCAGTATTTT.

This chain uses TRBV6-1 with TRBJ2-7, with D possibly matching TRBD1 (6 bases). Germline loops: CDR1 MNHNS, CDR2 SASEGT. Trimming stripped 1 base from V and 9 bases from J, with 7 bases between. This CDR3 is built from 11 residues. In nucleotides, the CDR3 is TGTGCCAGCAGTGAAGGAGGGGGGCAGTACTTC. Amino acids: CASSEGGGQYF.

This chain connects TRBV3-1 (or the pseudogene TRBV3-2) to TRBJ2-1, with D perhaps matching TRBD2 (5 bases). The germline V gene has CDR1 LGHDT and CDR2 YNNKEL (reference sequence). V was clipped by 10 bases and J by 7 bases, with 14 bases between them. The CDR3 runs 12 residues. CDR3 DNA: TGTGCCACCCAGAGTCGAGGGAATGAGCAGTTCTTC. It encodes CATQSRGNEQFF.

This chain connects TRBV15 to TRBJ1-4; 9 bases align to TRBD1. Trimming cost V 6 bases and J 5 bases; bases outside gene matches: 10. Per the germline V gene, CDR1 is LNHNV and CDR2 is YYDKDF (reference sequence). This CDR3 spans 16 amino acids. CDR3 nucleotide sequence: TGTGCCACCAGGAAAGACAGGGGGACACGCAATGAAAAACTGTTTTTT. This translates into CATRKDRGTRNEKLFF.

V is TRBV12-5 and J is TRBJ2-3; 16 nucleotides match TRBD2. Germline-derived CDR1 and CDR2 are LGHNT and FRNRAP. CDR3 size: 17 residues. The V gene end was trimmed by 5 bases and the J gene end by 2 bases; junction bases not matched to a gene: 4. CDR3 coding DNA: TGTGCTAGTGGTACGGGACTAGCGGGGGGGCCCACAGATACGCAGTATTTT. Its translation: CASGTGLAGGPTDTQYF.

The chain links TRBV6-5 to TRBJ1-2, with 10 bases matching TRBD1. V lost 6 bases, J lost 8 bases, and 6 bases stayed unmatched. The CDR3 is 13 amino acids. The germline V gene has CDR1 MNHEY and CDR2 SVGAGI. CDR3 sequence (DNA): TGTGCCAGCAGCCAGACAGGGGGCGGAGGCTACACCTTC. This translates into CASSQTGGGGYTF.

The chain's CDR3 is CASSLANRGLGKLFF. The CDR3 bases are TGCGCCAGCAGCTTGGCCAACAGGGGGCTGGGGAAACTGTTTTTT. V gene TRBV5-1 combines with J gene TRBJ1-4, with TRBD1 matching over 9 bases. V was pared by 0 bases and J by 11 bases, with 8 bases of the junction left unmatched. The CDR3 runs to 15 residues. Per the germline V gene, CDR1 is SGHRS and CDR2 is YFSETQ.

The CDR3 DNA reads TGCGCCAGCAGCTCGGGACAGTCCTACGAGCAGTACTTC. Its protein product is CASSSGQSYEQYF. The chain has TRBV5-1 and TRBJ2-7; 7 bases are a match to TRBD1. Germline CDR1 is SGHRS and CDR2 is YFSETQ. With V trimmed by 3 bases and J by 1 base, 1 base remained unmatched. The CDR3 runs 13 residues.

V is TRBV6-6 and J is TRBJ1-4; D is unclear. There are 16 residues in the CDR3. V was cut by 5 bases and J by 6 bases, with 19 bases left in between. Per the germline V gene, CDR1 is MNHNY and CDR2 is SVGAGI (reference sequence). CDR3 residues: CASSPPSGRGYEKLFF. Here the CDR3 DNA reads TGTGCCAGCAGTCCCCCCTCCGGGCGCGGGTATGAAAAACTGTTTTTT.

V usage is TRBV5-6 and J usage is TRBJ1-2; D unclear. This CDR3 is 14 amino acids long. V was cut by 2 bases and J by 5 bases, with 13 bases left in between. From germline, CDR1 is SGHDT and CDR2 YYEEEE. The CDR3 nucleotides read TGTGCCAGCAGCTTTTATCCGACGGGATATGGCTACACCTTC. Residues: CASSFYPTGYGYTF. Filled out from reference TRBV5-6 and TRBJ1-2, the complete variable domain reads DAGVTQSPTHLIKTRGQQVTLRCSPKSGHDTVSWYQQALGQGPQFIFQYYEEEERQRGNFPDRFSGHQFPNYSSELNVNALLLGDSALYLCASSFYPTGYGYTFGSGTRLTVV.

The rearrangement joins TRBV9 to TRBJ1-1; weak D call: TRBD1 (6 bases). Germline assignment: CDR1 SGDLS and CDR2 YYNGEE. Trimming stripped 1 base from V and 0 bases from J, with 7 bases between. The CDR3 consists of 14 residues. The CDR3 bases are TGTGCCAGCAGCGTACAGGGGATGAACACTGAAGCTTTCTTT. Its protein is CASSVQGMNTEAFF.